The clone carrying this T cell receptor (beta chain) came up a few times. Its specificity is unknown. This record belongs to a study of T cell repertoires in cytomegalovirus infection. At the level of the study: Matching HLA type, along with CMV infection, was indicated by public TCR beta signatures. Study-wide points: HLA-C-restricted TCR beta clonotypes specific for CMV led the ex vivo response.

MiXCR, run by TCRdb on the reads, gives a single entry per CDR3 protein. Among approximately 630,000 distinct CDR3 sequences listed, 20% to 30% were seen once. The germline V gene encodes CDR1 DFQATT and CDR2 SNEGSKA (reference sequence). Trimming shortened V by 4 bases and J by 1 base, and 13 bases separated the two germline ends. CDR3 length: 14 residues. The J gene is TRBJ2-5, the V gene TRBV20-1; the D is unclear. The receptor was isolated from a human donor in good health (CMV status not recorded). Some clones in this sample may be carry-over from other donors' samples. The source material was CD8+ T cells from PBMCs. CDR3 protein: CSATKGTVQETQYF. In DNA form, the CDR3 reads TGCAGTGCTACGAAGGGAACGGTCCAAGAGACCCAGTACTTC.